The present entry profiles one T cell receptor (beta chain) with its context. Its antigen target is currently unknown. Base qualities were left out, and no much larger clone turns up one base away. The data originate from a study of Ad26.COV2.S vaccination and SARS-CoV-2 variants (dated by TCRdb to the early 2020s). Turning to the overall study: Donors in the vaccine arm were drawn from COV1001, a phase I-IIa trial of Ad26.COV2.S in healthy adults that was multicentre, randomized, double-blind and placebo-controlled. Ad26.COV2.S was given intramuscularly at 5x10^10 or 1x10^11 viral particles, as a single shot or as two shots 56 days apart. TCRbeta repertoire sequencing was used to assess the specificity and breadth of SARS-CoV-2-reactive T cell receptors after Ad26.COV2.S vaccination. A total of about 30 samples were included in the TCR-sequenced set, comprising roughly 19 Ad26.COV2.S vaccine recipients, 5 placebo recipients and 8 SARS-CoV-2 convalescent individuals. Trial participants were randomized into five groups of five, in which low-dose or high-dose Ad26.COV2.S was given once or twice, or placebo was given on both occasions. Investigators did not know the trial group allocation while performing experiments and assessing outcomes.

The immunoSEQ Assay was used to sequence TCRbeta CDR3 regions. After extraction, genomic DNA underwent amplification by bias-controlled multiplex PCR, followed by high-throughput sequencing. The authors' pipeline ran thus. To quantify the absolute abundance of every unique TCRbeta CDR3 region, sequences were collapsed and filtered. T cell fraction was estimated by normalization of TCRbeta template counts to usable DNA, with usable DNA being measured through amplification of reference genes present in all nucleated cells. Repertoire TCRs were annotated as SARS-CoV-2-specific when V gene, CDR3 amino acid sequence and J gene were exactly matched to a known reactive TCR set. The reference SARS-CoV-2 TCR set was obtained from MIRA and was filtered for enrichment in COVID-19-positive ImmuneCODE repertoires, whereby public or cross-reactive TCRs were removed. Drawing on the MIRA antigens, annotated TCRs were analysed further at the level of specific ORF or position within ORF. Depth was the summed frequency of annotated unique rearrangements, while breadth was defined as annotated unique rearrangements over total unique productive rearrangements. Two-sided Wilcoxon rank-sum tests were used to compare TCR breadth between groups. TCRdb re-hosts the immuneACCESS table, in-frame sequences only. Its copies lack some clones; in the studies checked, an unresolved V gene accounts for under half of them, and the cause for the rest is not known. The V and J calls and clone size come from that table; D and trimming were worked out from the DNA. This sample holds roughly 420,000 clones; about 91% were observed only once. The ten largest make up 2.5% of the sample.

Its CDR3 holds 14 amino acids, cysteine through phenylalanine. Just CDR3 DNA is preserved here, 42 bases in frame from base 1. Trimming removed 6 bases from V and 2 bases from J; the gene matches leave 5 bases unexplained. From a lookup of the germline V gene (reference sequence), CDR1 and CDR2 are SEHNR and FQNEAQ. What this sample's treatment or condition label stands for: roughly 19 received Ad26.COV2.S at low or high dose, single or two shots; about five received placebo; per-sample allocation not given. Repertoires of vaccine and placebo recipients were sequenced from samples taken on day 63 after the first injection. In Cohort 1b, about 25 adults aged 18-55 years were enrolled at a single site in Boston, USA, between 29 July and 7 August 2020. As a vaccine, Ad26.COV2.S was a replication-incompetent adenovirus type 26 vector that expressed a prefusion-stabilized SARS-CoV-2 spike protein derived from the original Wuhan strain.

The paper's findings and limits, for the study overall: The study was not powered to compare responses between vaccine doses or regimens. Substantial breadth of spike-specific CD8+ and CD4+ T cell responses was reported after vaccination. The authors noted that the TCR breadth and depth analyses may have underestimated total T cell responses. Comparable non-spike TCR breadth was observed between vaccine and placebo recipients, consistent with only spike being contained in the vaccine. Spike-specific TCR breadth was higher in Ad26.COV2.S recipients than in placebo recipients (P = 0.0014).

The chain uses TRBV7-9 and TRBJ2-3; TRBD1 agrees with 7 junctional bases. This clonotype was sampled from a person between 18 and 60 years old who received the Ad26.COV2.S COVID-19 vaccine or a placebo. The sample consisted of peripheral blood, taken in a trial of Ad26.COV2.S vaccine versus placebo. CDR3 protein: CASRLQGNTDTQYF. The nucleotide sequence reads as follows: TGTGCCAGCAGACTACAGGGGAACACAGATACGCAGTATTTT. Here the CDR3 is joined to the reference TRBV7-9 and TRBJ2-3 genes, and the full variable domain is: DTGVSQNPRHKITKRGQNVTFRCDPISEHNRLYWYRQTLGQGPEFLTYFQNEAQLEKSRLLSDRFSAERPKGSFSTLEIQRTEQGDSAMYLCASRLQGNTDTQYFGPGTRLTVL.